The 21 T cell receptor beta chains reported below all come from one sample, sequenced in a study of blood T cells in healthy people across ages. Primed by a sample-barcoded 5' primer and a J-beta primer mix, a second PCR proceeded for about 6 to 12 cycles. A single record per CDR3 protein comes from TCRdb applying MiXCR to the 5' RACE reads. Among 750,000 or so distinct CDR3 sequences listed, around 25% were seen once. The same sample was also used in a study of T cells of mothers and their children.

Material for sequencing was blood. These receptors were collected from a boy younger than 18 in good health.

On this clonotype itself: The junction shows a germline mismatch at one end, possibly a read error. The chain recombines TRBV7-2 with TRBJ1-1; D ambiguous. The CDR3 is 10 residues long. Germline CDR1 SGHTA, CDR2 FQGNSA. This CDR3 is CASSFPGPHF. DNA for the CDR3: TGTGCCAGCAGCTTCCCGGGCCCTCACTTT.

There are a few counts of this clonotype. The chain carries TRBV7-3 and TRBJ2-2; D possibly uses TRBD1 or TRBD2 (5 bases each). This CDR3 region has 14 residues. The V and J ends lost 0 bases and 4 bases respectively, with 6 bases between them. Germline loops: CDR1 SGHTA, CDR2 FQGTGA. The CDR3 reads CASSLTGVTGELFF. The CDR3 DNA reads TGTGCCAGCAGCTTAACGGGGGTCACCGGGGAGCTGTTTTTT.

This clonotype was seen a handful of times. CDR3 nucleotides: TGTGCCAGCAGTGACGACAATGAGCAGTTCTTC. The encoded protein is CASSDDNEQFF. The chain employs TRBV2 and TRBJ2-1; unclear D gene. The CDR3 has 11 amino acids. CDR1 SNHLY and CDR2 FYNNEI come from the germline V gene. The germline V and J ends were trimmed by 3 bases and 5 bases, with 2 bases remaining between them.

This clonotype has at least ten counts. This chain uses TRBV6-4 with TRBJ2-1, with 8 bases that match TRBD2. Germline trimming cut 8 bases from V and 4 bases from J; bases unmatched to any gene: 10. The CDR3 is 15 amino acids. Germline V gene sequence: CDR1 MRHNA, CDR2 SNTAGT. The CDR3 is CASQPRAGDYNEQFF. CDR3 sequence (DNA): TGTGCCAGCCAACCTAGAGCGGGGGATTACAATGAGCAGTTCTTC.

V and J are TRBV6-2 or TRBV6-3 and TRBJ1-2, with D uncertain. V was cut by 5 bases and J by 2 bases, with 12 bases left in between. Per the germline V gene, CDR1 is MNHEY and CDR2 is SVGEGT. The length of the CDR3 is 14 residues. The CDR3 DNA reads as TGTGCCAGCAGTCCCATCGGACGGAACTATGGCTACACCTTC. The encoded protein is CASSPIGRNYGYTF.

The V and J genes are TRBV13 and TRBJ2-3; the D gene is possibly TRBD2 (6 bases). Germline values: CDR1 PRHDT, CDR2 FYEKMQ (reference sequence). V lost 3 bases to trimming and J lost 2 bases, with 21 bases between them. This CDR3 has 18 amino acids. The CDR3 DNA reads TGTGCCAGCAGCTTCGGCTTAACGGACTACACAATCACAGATACGCAGTATTTT. It specifies CASSFGLTDYTITDTQYF.

This clonotype was seen a handful of times. DNA of the CDR3: TGCGCCAGCAGCTTCGACATTACGAAACAAGAGACCCAGTACTTC. Residues: CASSFDITKQETQYF. The chain joins TRBV5-1 to TRBJ2-5; the D is unclear. The germline gives CDR1 SGHRS, CDR2 YFSETQ. The CDR3 spans 15 residues. With 2 bases removed from V and 2 bases from J, the gap between germline ends came to 13 bases. Filled out from reference TRBV5-1 and TRBJ2-5, the complete variable domain reads KAGVTQTPRYLIKTRGQQVTLSCSPISGHRSVSWYQQTPGQGLQFLFEYFSETQRNKGNFPGRFSGRQFSNSRSEMNVSTLELGDSALYLCASSFDITKQETQYFGPGTRLLVL.

The chain employs TRBV12-5 and TRBJ2-5; TRBD1 or TRBD2 may be the D gene (5 bases each). V lost 5 bases to trimming and J lost 7 bases, with 20 bases between them. CDR3 length equals 15 residues. From germline, CDR1 is LGHNT and CDR2 FRNRAP. The CDR3 DNA is TGTGCTAGTGGTCCAGGGACCCTAGGAGGAGGGACCCAGTACTTC. This codes for CASGPGTLGGGTQYF.

The chain combines TRBV5-1 with TRBJ1-1, with D perhaps TRBD1 (5 bases). The CDR3 is 15 amino acids. With 4 bases removed from V and 2 bases from J, the gap between germline ends came to 15 bases. Germline V gives CDR1 SGHRS, CDR2 YFSETQ. The CDR3 protein is CASSPTEGLNTEAFF. The CDR3 DNA follows: TGCGCCAGCAGCCCAACGGAGGGACTCAACACTGAAGCTTTCTTT.

This clonotype appeared a few times. The chain has TRBV7-9 and TRBJ2-1; 12 positions match TRBD2. The junction had 4 bases not matched to a gene; V was cut back by 3 bases and J by 7 bases. CDR1 and CDR2 (germline): SEHNR, FQNEAQ (reference sequence). The CDR3 extends over 15 amino acids. The CDR3 nucleotides are TGTGCCAGCAGCTTGTCACTAGCGGGGGGAAATGAGCAGTTCTTC. This translates into CASSLSLAGGNEQFF.

The CDR3 loop is CSVRQLGNEKLFF. Here the CDR3 DNA reads TGCAGCGTCAGACAACTGGGTAATGAAAAACTGTTTTTT. The chain has TRBV29-1 and TRBJ1-4, with D hard to call. The germline V and J ends were trimmed by 6 bases and 4 bases, with 12 bases remaining between them. Germline V CDR1 and CDR2: SQVTM, ANQGSEA. The CDR3 contains 13 residues.

The V and J genes are TRBV4-1 and TRBJ2-1; D call uncertain. CDR3 length: 14 amino acids. Trimming shortened V by 0 bases and J by 8 bases, and 11 bases separated the two germline ends. Germline assignment: CDR1 MGHRA and CDR2 YSYEKL. In nucleotides, the CDR3 is TGCGCCAGCAGCCAAGATTCCCCGAATCATGAGCAGTTCTTC. The encoded protein is CASSQDSPNHEQFF.

In this sample, this clonotype turned up many times. The chain couples TRBV28 to TRBJ1-4; D is uncertain. CDR3 length equals 14 residues. V gave up 3 bases and J gave up 0 bases, with 5 bases separating them. The germline V gene has CDR1 MDHEN and CDR2 SYDVKM. CDR3 sequence: CASSLRATNEKLFF. DNA for the CDR3: TGTGCCAGCAGTTTGCGTGCAACTAATGAAAAACTGTTTTTT.

This clonotype was detected a few times. The chain is built from TRBV29-1 and TRBJ1-2, with 12 nucleotides matching TRBD1. Germline CDR1 reads SQVTM; CDR2 reads ANQGSEA. The J segment lost 6 bases and the V segment lost 3 bases, leaving 8 bases of the junction unmatched. The CDR3 totals 15 residues. This CDR3 reads CSVDEAGTGGDGYTF. The CDR3 DNA reads TGCAGCGTTGATGAGGCGGGGACAGGGGGCGATGGCTACACCTTC.

The table lists this clonotype with a few counts. The rearrangement joins TRBV5-1 to TRBJ2-1; no clear D gene. Germline CDR1 reads SGHRS; CDR2 reads YFSETQ. Trimming removed 2 bases at V and 4 bases at J, with 10 bases between. The CDR3 sequence is 14 residues long. The CDR3 DNA reads TGCGCCAGCAGCTTCTCGCCAGATTACAATGAGCAGTTCTTC. It codes for CASSFSPDYNEQFF. The variable domain in full, completed from reference TRBV5-1 and TRBJ2-1, reads KAGVTQTPRYLIKTRGQQVTLSCSPISGHRSVSWYQQTPGQGLQFLFEYFSETQRNKGNFPGRFSGRQFSNSRSEMNVSTLELGDSALYLCASSFSPDYNEQFFGPGTRLTVL.

The V call is TRBV7-2, the J call TRBJ1-2, with D possibly matching TRBD1 (5 bases). Germline loops: CDR1 SGHTA, CDR2 FQGNSA. The CDR3 is made up of 13 amino acids. Trimming removed 1 base at V and 4 bases at J, with 7 bases between. In DNA form, the CDR3 reads TGTGCCAGCAGCTTAGGGACAATCTATGGCTACACCTTC. This sequence encodes CASSLGTIYGYTF.

A few counts support this clonotype. The chain combines TRBV7-9 with TRBJ2-3, with 9 bases lining up with TRBD2. CDR1 is SEHNR, CDR2 FQNEAQ, per germline (reference sequence). The CDR3 consists of 16 residues. Trimming took 4 bases from V and 3 from J; bases not matched to a gene: 8. The CDR3 spells CASSSLRAGGTDTQYF. Written as DNA, the CDR3 is TGTGCCAGCAGCTCCCTACGGGCGGGAGGGACAGATACGCAGTATTTT. Variable domain in full (rest from reference TRBV7-9 and TRBJ2-3): DTGVSQNPRHKITKRGQNVTFRCDPISEHNRLYWYRQTLGQGPEFLTYFQNEAQLEKSRLLSDRFSAERPKGSFSTLEIQRTEQGDSAMYLCASSSLRAGGTDTQYFGPGTRLTVL.

On this clonotype itself: One end of the junction varies from germline; a read error may be responsible. V is TRBV28 and J is TRBJ1-1; 7 nucleotides agree with TRBD1. This CDR3 has 16 residues. Germline CDR1 is MDHEN and CDR2 is SYDVKM. CDR3 amino acids: CTSSLVERGPDTEAFF. The CDR3, as DNA: TGTACCAGCAGTTTGGTGGAAAGGGGGCCCGACACTGAAGCTTTCTTT.

This clonotype was seen a few times. The rearrangement links TRBV28 to TRBJ2-6; D is possibly TRBD1 (5 bases). The CDR3 runs 19 residues. V was pared by 10 bases and J by 1 base, with 26 bases between. CDR1 MDHEN and CDR2 SYDVKM come from the germline V gene. As DNA, the CDR3 is TGTGCCACCTACCTAACGAATACAGGTACACATTCTGGGGCCAACGTCCTGACTTTC. It specifies CATYLTNTGTHSGANVLTF.

This clonotype was seen a handful of times. The V gene is TRBV3-1, the J gene TRBJ1-2, with D possibly being TRBD1 (5 bases). The V gene lost 4 bases and the J gene lost 5 bases, with 23 bases spanning the gap. The CDR3 has 17 amino acids. Germline V CDR1 and CDR2: LGHDT, YNNKEL (reference sequence). The DNA of the CDR3 is TGTGCCAGCAGCCTACTGGGGGGTTCCGGCCTGGGGTATGGCTACACCTTC. It codes for CASSLLGGSGLGYGYTF.

The chain recombines TRBV20-1 with TRBJ2-1; perhaps TRBD2 as D (5 bases). The germline CDR1 and CDR2 sequences are DFQATT and SNEGSKA (reference sequence). CDR3 length: 17 residues. With 0 bases removed from V and 0 bases from J, the gap between germline ends came to 15 bases. CDR3 DNA: TGCAGTGCTAGAGATCTGCTAGCCGAAAGCTCCTACAATGAGCAGTTCTTC. Translated: CSARDLLAESSYNEQFF.